This T cell receptor beta chain was documented in a study of blood T cell repertoires in COVID-19 (dated by TCRdb to 2018 to 2021). Turning to the overall study: The collaborator samples originated in the United States, Italy and Spain and spanned the acute and convalescent phases of COVID-19. The material from the prospective study consisted of cDNA or gDNA derived from T cells, B-cell-depleted T cells, or PBMCs. Subjects who had been exposed to COVID-19, were actively infected with it, or had recovered from it provided the deeply sampled blood TCRbeta repertoires that made up the dataset. A freely available public database, intended as a resource for researchers studying the immune response to SARS-CoV-2, is where the repertoires were released. Samples came from the ongoing ImmuneRACE study (first 160 participants) plus 1,254 subjects from 6 global collaborators. The sample metadata nearly always contained a de-identified subject ID, COVID-19 status, age in years and sex. Where available, HLA class I and class II types were taken from metadata supplied by the sample provider and were not determined by assay-based typing.

TCRbeta CDR3 regions were amplified from genomic DNA by means of the immunoSEQ Assay, a bias-controlled multiplex PCR. In the original analysis: The number of nucleated cells in each sample was estimated from the amplification of reference gene primers within the assay. Sequence reads were collapsed and filtered to measure the absolute abundance of every unique TCRbeta CDR3 rearrangement. Productive Simpson clonality was computed per sample as the square root of Simpson's diversity index over productive rearrangements. The source is immuneACCESS, and TCRdb retained only in-frame sequences with V and J called. Part of the clones is not carried over; for the studies checked, unresolved V genes explain less than half of this, and the remainder is unexplained. For V, J and clone size, that table is used; D and trimming come from the DNA. This sample has 300,000 to 450,000 clones in its table, and roughly 86% of those were observed once. The ten largest make up over 0.9% of the sample.

Results and caveats for the whole study, not just this receptor: The amount of clinical and demographic metadata varied by source and participant and was provided uncurated.

Participants in the prospective study were aged roughly 18 to 100 years, lived in some 24 United States geographic areas, and enrolled through a virtual design. Cohort assignment in the prospective study relied on participant-reported clinical history from a screening survey and a study questionnaire. Exposed participants had been in contact with someone with a PCR-confirmed or clinician-diagnosed COVID-19 case within 2 weeks of study entry. In the prospective study, whole blood, serum and a nasopharyngeal or oropharyngeal swab were collected from each participant by mobile phlebotomists. Prospective study participants could optionally give additional blood draws and questionnaires over an approximately 2-month period. Blood samples from the prospective study were shipped frozen or at room temperature prior to DNA extraction. The CDR3, from cysteine to phenylalanine, totals 15 residues. Only the CDR3 part of the read is kept: 45 bases, read in frame from the first base. CDR1 and CDR2, per the germline V gene, are ENHRY and SYGVKD. The V end loses 10 bases and the J end loses 1 base, and a stretch of 16 bases separates them.

With respect to this clone: Its specific antigen is unknown. Qualities for individual bases were not recorded, and no much larger clone is one base off.

The chain is encoded by TRBV10-3 joined to TRBJ2-2; a tentative D match to TRBD2 spans 6 bases. Input material: PBMCs or T cells enriched from blood (not recorded which). The clonotype comes from a young woman who had been exposed to COVID-19. This receptor carries the CDR3 CATTDLGGNTGELFF. The nucleotide sequence reads as follows: TGTGCCACCACCGACTTGGGGGGGAACACCGGGGAGCTGTTTTTT.